The sequence of this TCR beta chain was determined in a study of shared T cell receptors in the human thymus. Assay used: immunoSEQ multiplex PCR; TCRdb lists only in-frame clones, some missing. The sample lists roughly 560,000 clones, around 78% occurring once. These data also formed part of another study, on human thymus T cells.

The sequence was collected from a boy under three years old with a congenital heart defect. The sample was thymocytes.

The CDR3 loop reads CASSQATGWLQHF. CDR3 DNA: TGTGCCAGCAGCCAAGCGACAGGGTGGCTCCAGCATTTT. The chain uses TRBV14 and TRBJ1-5; 7 nucleotides match TRBD1. CDR1 is SGHDN, CDR2 FVKESK, per germline. Trimming at V came to 1 base and at J to 12 bases, leaving 6 bases not matched to a gene. There are 13 residues in the CDR3.